These T cell receptor beta chains were read from a single sample in a study of cytomegalovirus exposure and HLA in healthy donors. TCRdb keeps only in-frame clones here, not all; method: immunoSEQ multiplex PCR. Among some 120,000 clones listed, around 82% were seen once. The specimen was PBMCs. These TCRs come from a female donor in good health and CMV-seronegative. Each CDR3 is given with its conserved first and last residue. A D gene is named only where the DNA matches it firmly. Size values are once, few and many counts, or a class for expanded clones, and some rows have none.

v_call: TRBV19
clone_size: .
j_call: TRBJ2-7
d_call: .
cdr3_aa: CATKQGAEQYF
cdr3_nt: TGTGCCACCAAACAGGGCGCGGAGCAGTACTTC

v_call: TRBV30
clone_size: .
j_call: TRBJ2-7
d_call: .
cdr3_aa: CAWSHPGAYEQYF
cdr3_nt: TGTGCCTGGAGTCACCCGGGAGCTTACGAGCAGTACTTC

v_call: TRBV19
clone_size: .
j_call: TRBJ2-4
d_call: .
cdr3_aa: CASRQGGTAKNIQYF
cdr3_nt: TGTGCCAGTAGGCAGGGGGGTACGGCCAAAAACATTCAGTACTTC

v_call: TRBV7-9
clone_size: .
j_call: TRBJ1-5
d_call: TRBD1
cdr3_aa: CASSSWRGQSTAQHF
cdr3_nt: TGTGCCAGCAGCTCCTGGAGGGGACAGTCAACGGCCCAGCATTTT

v_call: TRBV21-1
clone_size: .
j_call: TRBJ1-5
d_call: .
cdr3_aa: CASSKGKGQSNQPQHF
cdr3_nt: TGTGCCAGCAGCAAAGGCAAGGGACAGAGCAATCAGCCCCAGCATTTT

v_call: TRBV2
clone_size: .
j_call: TRBJ1-2
d_call: TRBD1
cdr3_aa: CASRGQGYGYTF
cdr3_nt: TGTGCCAGCAGGGGACAGGGTTATGGCTACACCTTC

v_call: TRBV5-6
clone_size: .
j_call: TRBJ1-1
d_call: TRBD1
cdr3_aa: CASSLLGQGNTEAFF
cdr3_nt: TGTGCCAGCAGCCTCCTTGGACAGGGGAACACTGAAGCTTTCTTT

v_call: TRBV7-2
clone_size: .
j_call: TRBJ1-4
d_call: .
cdr3_aa: CASSFGGNEKLFF
cdr3_nt: TGTGCCAGCAGCTTTGGAGGGAATGAAAAACTGTTTTTT

v_call: TRBV7-9
clone_size: .
j_call: TRBJ1-1
d_call: .
cdr3_aa: CASSRGWVNTEAFF
cdr3_nt: TGTGCCAGCAGCCGAGGGTGGGTGAACACTGAAGCTTTCTTT

v_call: TRBV28
clone_size: .
j_call: TRBJ1-2
d_call: TRBD1
cdr3_aa: CASRDRGGYGYTF
cdr3_nt: TGTGCCAGTCGAGACAGGGGTGGCTATGGCTACACCTTC

v_call: TRBV5-1
clone_size: .
j_call: TRBJ1-2
d_call: TRBD1
cdr3_aa: CASSLGVDRERGYTF
cdr3_nt: TGCGCCAGCAGCTTGGGGGTTGACAGGGAGAGGGGCTACACCTTC

v_call: TRBV5-1
clone_size: .
j_call: TRBJ1-1
d_call: .
cdr3_aa: CASSLRPGGDTEAFF
cdr3_nt: TGCGCCAGCAGCTTGAGGCCCGGCGGTGACACTGAAGCTTTCTTT

v_call: TRBV10-3
clone_size: .
j_call: TRBJ2-7
d_call: TRBD2
cdr3_aa: CAIRGTSSGYEQYF
cdr3_nt: TGTGCCATCAGAGGGACTAGCAGTGGATACGAGCAGTACTTC

v_call: TRBV3-1/TRBV3-2
clone_size: .
j_call: TRBJ2-7
d_call: .
cdr3_aa: CARNGGQYF
cdr3_nt: TGTGCCCGGAATGGCGGGCAGTACTTC

v_call: TRBV28
clone_size: .
j_call: TRBJ2-3
d_call: .
cdr3_aa: CASSFGLGTDTQYF
cdr3_nt: TGTGCCAGCAGTTTCGGACTTGGCACAGATACGCAGTATTTT

v_call: TRBV6-1
clone_size: once
j_call: TRBJ2-5
d_call: .
cdr3_aa: CASGAEMGAQETQYF
cdr3_nt: TGTGCCAGCGGGGCTGAGATGGGGGCCCAAGAGACCCAGTACTTC

v_call: TRBV18
clone_size: .
j_call: TRBJ2-4
d_call: TRBD1
cdr3_aa: CASSPRDRGGNIQYF
cdr3_nt: TGTGCCAGCTCACCCCGGGACAGGGGGGGAAACATTCAGTACTTC

v_call: TRBV7-3
clone_size: .
j_call: TRBJ1-1
d_call: TRBD1
cdr3_aa: CASSLQGKVTEAFF
cdr3_nt: TGTGCCAGCAGCCTACAGGGGAAGGTGACTGAAGCTTTCTTT

v_call: TRBV15
clone_size: few
j_call: TRBJ1-4
d_call: TRBD1
cdr3_aa: CATTPGTALRVEKLFF
cdr3_nt: TGTGCCACCACCCCCGGGACAGCCCTAAGGGTTGAAAAACTGTTTTTT

v_call: TRBV7-6
clone_size: few
j_call: TRBJ2-1
d_call: TRBD2
cdr3_aa: CASSLLAGAYNEQFF
cdr3_nt: TGTGCCAGCAGCCTACTAGCGGGAGCCTACAATGAGCAGTTCTTC

v_call: TRBV7-8
clone_size: .
j_call: TRBJ2-4
d_call: TRBD1
cdr3_aa: CASSLAQGEWDSQYF
cdr3_nt: TGTGCCAGCAGCTTAGCGCAGGGAGAGTGGGACAGTCAGTACTTC

v_call: TRBV12-5
clone_size: once
j_call: TRBJ2-7
d_call: .
cdr3_aa: CASGPTVYGVYEQYF
cdr3_nt: TGTGCTAGTGGACCGACAGTTTATGGGGTTTACGAGCAGTACTTC